This T cell receptor (beta chain) comes out of a study of cytomegalovirus exposure and HLA in healthy donors. Findings and limits, study-wide: Some V segments could not be told apart, so they were left out, TRBV6-2 and TRBV6-3 among them.

The germline V and J ends were trimmed by 6 bases and 0 bases, with 14 bases remaining between them. Per the germline V gene, CDR1 is SEHNR and CDR2 is FQNEAQ (reference sequence). This CDR3 spans 15 amino acids. As for this clone: Its antigen is not known.

The PCR contained 60 Vbeta and 13 Jbeta primers. The repertoire was sequenced with immunoSEQ multiplex PCR; TCRdb's copy has only in-frame clones and lacks some. The sample shows fewer than 250,000 clones, approximately 80% of them seen only once. The receptor's source is a man aged 30 to 45 in good health and CMV-seronegative. Sequenced: PBMCs. The chain carries TRBV7-9 and TRBJ2-5, with D hard to call. The CDR3, as DNA: TGTGCCAGCAGGCACGCCCACTTAGACCAAGAGACCCAGTACTTC. Translation: CASRHAHLDQETQYF.